These T cell receptor beta chains were read from a single sample in a study of blood T cell repertoires in COVID-19. Assay: immunoSEQ multiplex PCR; the TCRdb copy retains only in-frame clones and omits some. Of roughly 170,000 clones listed, 85% to 90% were seen once; the top ten hold 2.7%. Sequenced material: peripheral blood. The origin of the receptors is a man in his forties with active or convalescent COVID-19. Both conserved end residues are part of each CDR3. Each record gives: J gene, D gene, clone size, V gene, CDR3 DNA, CDR3 protein. D genes are given only for firm matches. The size of a clone is reported for some rows only, either as once, few or many, or as a class for expanded clones.

TRBJ2-7 NA once TRBV11-3 TGTGCCAGCAGCTTATCGGTCGGCTACGAGCAGTACTTC CASSLSVGYEQYF
TRBJ1-2 NA NA TRBV18 TGTGCCAGCTCACCAACTAGGACAGCTAACTATGGCTACACCTTC CASSPTRTANYGYTF
TRBJ2-3 NA NA TRBV7-2 TGTGCCAGCAGCTTAAATATGGGCAAGCTTGACACAGATACGCAGTATTTT CASSLNMGKLDTDTQYF
TRBJ2-1 TRBD1 NA TRBV11-2 TGTGCCAGCAGTTCCCAATCGACAGGGGGGTTTGAGCAGTTCTTC CASSSQSTGGFEQFF
TRBJ2-2 TRBD2 NA TRBV12-3/TRBV12-4 TGTGCCAGCAGCCTAGCGGTGACCGGGGAGCTGTTTTTT CASSLAVTGELFF
TRBJ2-2 NA NA TRBV7-2 TGTGCCAGCAGCTTAGCGCGTGGCACCGGGGAGCTGTTTTTT CASSLARGTGELFF
TRBJ2-5 TRBD2 NA TRBV7-2 TGTGCCAGCAGCTTAGAGACTAGCGGGGGCGGGGAGACCCAGTACTTC CASSLETSGGGETQYF
TRBJ1-2 NA few TRBV19 TGTGCCAGTAGTGCCTCAGGATATGGCTACACCTTC CASSASGYGYTF
TRBJ1-1 NA NA TRBV6-5 TGTGCCAGCCTAACCGGGAACACTGAAGCTTTCTTT CASLTGNTEAFF
TRBJ2-5 NA NA TRBV7-8 TGTGCCAGCAGCCCTTCGACCGGGGAAGAGACCCAGTACTTC CASSPSTGEETQYF
TRBJ2-3 NA NA TRBV5-1 TGCGCCAGCAGCTTGGGGGCGGATACGCAGTATTTT CASSLGADTQYF
TRBJ2-3 TRBD2 NA TRBV27 TGTGCCAGCAGTTTAGATTTCGGGGGGGCCGGGACAGATACGCAGTATTTT CASSLDFGGAGTDTQYF
TRBJ1-2 NA NA TRBV29-1 TGCAGCGTTGAAGGGACAGACTATGGCTACACCTTC CSVEGTDYGYTF
TRBJ1-1 NA NA TRBV10-1 TGCGCCAGCAGCGAGGGAGTGGGCACTGAAGCTTTCTTT CASSEGVGTEAFF
TRBJ2-7 NA once TRBV11-2 TGTGCCAGCAGCCCCAAACCAGGGGTCGAGCAGTACTTC CASSPKPGVEQYF